A selection of T cell receptor beta chains follows, all from one sample in a study of T cell responses to AZD1222 COVID-19 vaccine. The repertoire was sequenced with immunoSEQ multiplex PCR; TCRdb's copy has only in-frame clones and lacks some. The sample has 120,000 or so clones, around 87% seen once. The material sequenced was peripheral blood, taken on day 0 of AZD1222 vaccination. The origin of the receptors is an adult in good health. The CDR3 runs from the conserved cysteine through the conserved F or W. The D gene is left open where the match is weak. Clone size is stated in some rows and not others, as once, few, many or a class when expanded.

len: 15
j_gene: TRBJ1-2
abundance: NA
d_gene: NA
v_gene: TRBV11-2
CDR3aa: CASSLRGGTGSGYTF
CDR3nt: TGTGCCAGCAGCTTAAGGGGTGGTACTGGGAGTGGCTACACCTTC

len: 15
j_gene: TRBJ2-1
abundance: NA
d_gene: NA
v_gene: TRBV7-7
CDR3aa: CASSPGEQGGNEQFF
CDR3nt: TGTGCTAGCAGCCCGGGCGAACAGGGTGGAAATGAGCAGTTCTTC

len: 12
j_gene: TRBJ2-7
abundance: few
d_gene: NA
v_gene: TRBV2
CDR3aa: CASSVGQDSYYF
CDR3nt: TGTGCCAGCAGTGTAGGGCAGGACTCCTATTACTTC

len: 15
j_gene: TRBJ2-7
abundance: few
d_gene: TRBD1
v_gene: TRBV5-6
CDR3aa: CASSMGQGIPYEQYF
CDR3nt: TGTGCCAGCAGCATGGGACAGGGAATTCCTTACGAGCAGTACTTC

len: 13
j_gene: TRBJ1-1
abundance: NA
d_gene: NA
v_gene: TRBV6-4
CDR3aa: CASSAARNTEAFF
CDR3nt: TGTGCCAGCAGTGCCGCCAGAAACACTGAAGCTTTCTTT

len: 15
j_gene: TRBJ1-4
abundance: NA
d_gene: TRBD1
v_gene: TRBV2
CDR3aa: CASRTSGTGHEKLFF
CDR3nt: TGTGCCAGCAGAACCTCCGGGACAGGCCATGAAAAACTGTTTTTT

len: 13
j_gene: TRBJ1-2
abundance: NA
d_gene: NA
v_gene: TRBV9
CDR3aa: CASSAPGGGSYTF
CDR3nt: TGTGCCAGCAGCGCCCCCGGGGGGGGAAGCTACACCTTC

len: 16
j_gene: TRBJ2-1
abundance: NA
d_gene: NA
v_gene: TRBV7-2
CDR3aa: CASSPGVGYSYNEQFF
CDR3nt: TGTGCCAGCAGCCCTGGTGTTGGTTACTCCTACAATGAGCAGTTCTTC

len: 15
j_gene: TRBJ2-3
abundance: NA
d_gene: NA
v_gene: TRBV10-3
CDR3aa: CAISARTGGTDTQYF
CDR3nt: TGTGCCATCAGTGCTCGGACGGGAGGCACAGATACGCAGTATTTT

len: 15
j_gene: TRBJ2-2
abundance: NA
d_gene: NA
v_gene: TRBV5-1
CDR3aa: CASSLYRAVTGELFF
CDR3nt: TGCGCCAGCAGCTTATACAGGGCGGTCACCGGGGAGCTGTTTTTT

len: 15
j_gene: TRBJ1-2
abundance: NA
d_gene: NA
v_gene: TRBV2
CDR3aa: CASKEGSSSNYGYTF
CDR3nt: TGTGCCAGCAAGGAAGGGAGCAGTTCTAACTATGGCTACACCTTC

len: 13
j_gene: TRBJ2-1
abundance: once
d_gene: NA
v_gene: TRBV27
CDR3aa: CASTEEGRQAQFF
CDR3nt: TGTGCCAGCACGGAGGAGGGTAGGCAGGCACAGTTCTTC

len: 13
j_gene: TRBJ2-3
abundance: NA
d_gene: NA
v_gene: TRBV12-3/TRBV12-4
CDR3aa: CATRTSGTNTQYF
CDR3nt: TGTGCCACCAGAACCTCGGGCACAAATACGCAGTATTTT

len: 13
j_gene: TRBJ1-6
abundance: NA
d_gene: NA
v_gene: TRBV18
CDR3aa: CASSPSRNSPLHF
CDR3nt: TGTGCCAGCTCACCTTCCCGTAATTCACCCCTCCACTTT

len: 13
j_gene: TRBJ2-3
abundance: NA
d_gene: TRBD2
v_gene: TRBV2
CDR3aa: CASSVNGLAGVYF
CDR3nt: TGTGCCAGCAGTGTAAATGGACTAGCGGGAGTATATTTT

len: 14
j_gene: TRBJ2-7
abundance: NA
d_gene: TRBD2
v_gene: TRBV6-5
CDR3aa: CASSIAGIFEEQYF
CDR3nt: TGTGCCAGCAGTATAGCGGGAATCTTCGAAGAGCAGTACTTC